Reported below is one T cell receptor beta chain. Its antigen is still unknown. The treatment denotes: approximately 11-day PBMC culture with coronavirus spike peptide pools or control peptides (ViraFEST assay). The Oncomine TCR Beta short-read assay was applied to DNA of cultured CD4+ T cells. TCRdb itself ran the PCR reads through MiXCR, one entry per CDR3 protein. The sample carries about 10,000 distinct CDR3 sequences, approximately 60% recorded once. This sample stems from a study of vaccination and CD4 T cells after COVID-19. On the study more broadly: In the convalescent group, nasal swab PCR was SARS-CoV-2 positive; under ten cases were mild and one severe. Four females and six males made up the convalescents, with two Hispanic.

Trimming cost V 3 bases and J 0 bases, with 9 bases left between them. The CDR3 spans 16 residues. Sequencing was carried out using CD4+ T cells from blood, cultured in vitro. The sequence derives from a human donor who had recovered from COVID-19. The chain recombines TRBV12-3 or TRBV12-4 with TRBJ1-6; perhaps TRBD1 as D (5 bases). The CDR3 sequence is CASSFTGDSYNSPLHF. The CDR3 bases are TGTGCCAGCAGTTTTACGGGGGACTCCTATAATTCACCCCTCCACTTT.